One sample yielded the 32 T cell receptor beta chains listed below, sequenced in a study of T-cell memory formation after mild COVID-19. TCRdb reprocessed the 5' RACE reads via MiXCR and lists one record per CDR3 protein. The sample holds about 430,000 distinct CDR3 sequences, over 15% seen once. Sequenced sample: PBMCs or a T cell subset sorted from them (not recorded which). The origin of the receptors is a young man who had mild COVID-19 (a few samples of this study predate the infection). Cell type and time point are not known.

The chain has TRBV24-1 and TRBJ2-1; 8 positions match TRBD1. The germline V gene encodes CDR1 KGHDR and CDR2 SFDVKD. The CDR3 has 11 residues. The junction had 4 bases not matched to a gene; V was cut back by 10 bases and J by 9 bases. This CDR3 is CATATGGEQFF. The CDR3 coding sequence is TGTGCCACAGCAACAGGGGGTGAGCAGTTCTTC.

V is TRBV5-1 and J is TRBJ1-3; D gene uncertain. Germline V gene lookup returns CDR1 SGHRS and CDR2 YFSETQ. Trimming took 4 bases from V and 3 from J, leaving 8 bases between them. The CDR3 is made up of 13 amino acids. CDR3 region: CASSPDGGNTIYF. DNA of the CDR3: TGCGCCAGCAGCCCCGACGGTGGAAACACCATATATTTT.

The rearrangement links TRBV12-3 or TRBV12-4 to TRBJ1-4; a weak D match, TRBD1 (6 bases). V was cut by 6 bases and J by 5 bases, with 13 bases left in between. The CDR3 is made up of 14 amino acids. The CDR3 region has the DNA TGTGCCAGCAGGCCCAGGGGAGGGAATGAAAAACTGTTTTTT. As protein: CASRPRGGNEKLFF.

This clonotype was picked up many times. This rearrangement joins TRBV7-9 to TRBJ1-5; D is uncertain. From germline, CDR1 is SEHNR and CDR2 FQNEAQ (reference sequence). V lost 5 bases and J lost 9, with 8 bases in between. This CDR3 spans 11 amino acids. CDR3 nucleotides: TGTGCCAGCAGCCACGGTGGGCCCCAGCATTTT. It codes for CASSHGGPQHF.

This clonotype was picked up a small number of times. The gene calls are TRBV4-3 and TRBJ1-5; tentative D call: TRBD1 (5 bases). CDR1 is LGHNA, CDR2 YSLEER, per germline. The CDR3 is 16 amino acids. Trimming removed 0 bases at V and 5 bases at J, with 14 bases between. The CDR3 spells CASSQEYRQGDQPQHF. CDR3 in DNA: TGCGCCAGCAGCCAAGAATATCGGCAGGGTGATCAGCCCCAGCATTTT.

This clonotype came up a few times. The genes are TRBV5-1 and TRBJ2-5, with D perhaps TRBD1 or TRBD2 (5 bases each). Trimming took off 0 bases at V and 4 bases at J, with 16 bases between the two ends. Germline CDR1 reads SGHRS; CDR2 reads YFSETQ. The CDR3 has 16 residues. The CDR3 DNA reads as TGCGCCAGCAGCTTGGTCGGTATAGGGACGGGAGAGACCCAGTACTTC. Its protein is CASSLVGIGTGETQYF.

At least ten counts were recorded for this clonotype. CDR3 amino acids: CASSVAGAGSYNEQFF. In nucleotides, the CDR3 is TGTGCCAGCAGCGTAGCGGGAGCGGGGTCCTACAATGAGCAGTTCTTC. The rearrangement joins TRBV9 to TRBJ2-1; 7 positions agree with TRBD2. V lost 0 bases and J lost 1; bases outside the gene matches: 4. The CDR3 has 16 residues. The germline gives CDR1 SGDLS, CDR2 YYNGEE.

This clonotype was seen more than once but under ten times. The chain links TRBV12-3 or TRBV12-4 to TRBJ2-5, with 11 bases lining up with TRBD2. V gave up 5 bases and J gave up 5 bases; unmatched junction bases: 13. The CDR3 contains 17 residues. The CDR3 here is CASSTSGGSISGETQYF. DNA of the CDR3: TGTGCCAGCAGTACTAGCGGGGGATCGATTTCGGGGGAGACCCAGTACTTC.

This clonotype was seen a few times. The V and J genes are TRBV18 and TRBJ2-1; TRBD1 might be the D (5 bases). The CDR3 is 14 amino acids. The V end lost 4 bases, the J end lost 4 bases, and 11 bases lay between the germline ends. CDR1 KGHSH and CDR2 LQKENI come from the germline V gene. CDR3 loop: CASSRSDSYNEQFF. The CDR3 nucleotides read TGTGCCAGCTCACGGAGTGACAGTTACAATGAGCAGTTCTTC.

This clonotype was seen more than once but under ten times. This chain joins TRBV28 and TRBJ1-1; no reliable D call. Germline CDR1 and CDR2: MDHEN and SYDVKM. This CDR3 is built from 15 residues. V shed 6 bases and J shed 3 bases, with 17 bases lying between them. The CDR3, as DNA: TGTGCCAGCAGCTTGATGTGGACTGAATACACTGAAGCTTTCTTT. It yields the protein CASSLMWTEYTEAFF.

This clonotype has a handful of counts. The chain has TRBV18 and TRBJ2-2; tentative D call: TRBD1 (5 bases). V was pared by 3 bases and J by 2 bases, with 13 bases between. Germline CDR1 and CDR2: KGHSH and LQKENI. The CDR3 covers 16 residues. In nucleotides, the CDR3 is TGTGCCAGCTCACCGACAGTAAGGAGTAACACCGGGGAGCTGTTTTTT. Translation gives CASSPTVRSNTGELFF.

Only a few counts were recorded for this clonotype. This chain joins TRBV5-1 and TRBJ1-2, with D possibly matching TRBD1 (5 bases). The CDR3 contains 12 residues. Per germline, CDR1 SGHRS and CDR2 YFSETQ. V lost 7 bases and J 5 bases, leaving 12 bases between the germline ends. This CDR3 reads CASWTQGYGYTF. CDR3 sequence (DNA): TGCGCCAGCTGGACCCAGGGTTATGGCTACACCTTC.

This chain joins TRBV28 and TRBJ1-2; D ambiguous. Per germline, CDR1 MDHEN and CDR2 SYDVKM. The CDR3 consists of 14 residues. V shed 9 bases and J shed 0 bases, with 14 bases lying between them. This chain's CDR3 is CASTTPDSNYGYTF. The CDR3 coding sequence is TGTGCCAGTACCACACCGGACTCTAACTATGGCTACACCTTC.

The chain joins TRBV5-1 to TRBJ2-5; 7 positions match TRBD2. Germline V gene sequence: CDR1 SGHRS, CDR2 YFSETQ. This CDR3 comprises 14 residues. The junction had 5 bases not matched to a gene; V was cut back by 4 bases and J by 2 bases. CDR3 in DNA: TGCGCCAGCAGCCTGATGGGGGGGCAAGAGACCCAGTACTTC. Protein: CASSLMGGQETQYF.

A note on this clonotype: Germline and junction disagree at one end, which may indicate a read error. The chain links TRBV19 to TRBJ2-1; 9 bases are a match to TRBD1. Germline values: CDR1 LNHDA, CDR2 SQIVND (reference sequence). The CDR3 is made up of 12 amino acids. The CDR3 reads CASSPARDRVYF. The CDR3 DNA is TGTGCCAGTAGCCCCGCCCGGGACAGGGTTTACTTC.

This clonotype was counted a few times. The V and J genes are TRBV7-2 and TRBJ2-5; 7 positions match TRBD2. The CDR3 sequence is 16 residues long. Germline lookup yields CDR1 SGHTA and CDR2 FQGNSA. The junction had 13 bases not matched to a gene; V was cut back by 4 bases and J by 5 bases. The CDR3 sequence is CASSSDSSGPWETQYF. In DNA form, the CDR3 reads TGTGCCAGCAGCTCCGACTCTAGCGGCCCATGGGAGACCCAGTACTTC.

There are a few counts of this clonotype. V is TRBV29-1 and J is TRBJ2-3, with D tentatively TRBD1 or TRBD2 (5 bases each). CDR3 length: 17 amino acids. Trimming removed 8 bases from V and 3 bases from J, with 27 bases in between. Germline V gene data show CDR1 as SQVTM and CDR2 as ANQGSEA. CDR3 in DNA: TGCAGCACGACAGATACGGGAATCTACGGGGTGACAGATACGCAGTATTTT. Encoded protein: CSTTDTGIYGVTDTQYF.

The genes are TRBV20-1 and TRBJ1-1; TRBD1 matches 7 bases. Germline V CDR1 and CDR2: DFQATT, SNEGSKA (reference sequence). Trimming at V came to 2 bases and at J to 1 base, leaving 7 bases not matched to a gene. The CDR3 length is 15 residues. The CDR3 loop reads CSARSTGWGNTEAFF. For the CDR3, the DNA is TGCAGTGCTAGATCGACAGGGTGGGGGAACACTGAAGCTTTCTTT.

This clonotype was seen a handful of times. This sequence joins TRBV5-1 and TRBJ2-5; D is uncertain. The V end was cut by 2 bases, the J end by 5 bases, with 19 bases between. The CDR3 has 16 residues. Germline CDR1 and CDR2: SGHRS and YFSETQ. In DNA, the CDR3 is TGCGCCAGCAGCTTCAGTATTGGGCTCGACCGGGAGACCCAGTACTTC. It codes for CASSFSIGLDRETQYF. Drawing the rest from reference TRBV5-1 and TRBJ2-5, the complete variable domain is KAGVTQTPRYLIKTRGQQVTLSCSPISGHRSVSWYQQTPGQGLQFLFEYFSETQRNKGNFPGRFSGRQFSNSRSEMNVSTLELGDSALYLCASSFSIGLDRETQYFGPGTRLLVL.

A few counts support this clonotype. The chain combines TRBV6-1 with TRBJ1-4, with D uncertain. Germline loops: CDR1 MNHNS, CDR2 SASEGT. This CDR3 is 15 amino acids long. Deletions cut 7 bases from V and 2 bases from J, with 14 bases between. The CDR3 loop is CASNFRVATNEKLFF. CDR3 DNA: TGTGCCAGCAACTTCCGTGTGGCTACTAATGAAAAACTGTTTTTT.

The CDR3 region has the DNA TGTGCCACCAGCAGATACGGACGGGGACTTAACTATGGCTACACCTTC. The encoded protein is CATSRYGRGLNYGYTF. V and J are TRBV15 and TRBJ1-2; TRBD1 might be the D (5 bases). Germline values: CDR1 LNHNV, CDR2 YYDKDF (reference sequence). The CDR3 covers 16 residues. The ends were cut back, 2 bases at V and 1 base at J, with 14 bases in the middle.

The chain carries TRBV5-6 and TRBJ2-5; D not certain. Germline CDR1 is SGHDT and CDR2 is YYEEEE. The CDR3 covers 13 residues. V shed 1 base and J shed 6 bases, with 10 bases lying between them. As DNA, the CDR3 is TGTGCCAGCAGCTTGAGGTCGACGCAGACCCAGTACTTC. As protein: CASSLRSTQTQYF.

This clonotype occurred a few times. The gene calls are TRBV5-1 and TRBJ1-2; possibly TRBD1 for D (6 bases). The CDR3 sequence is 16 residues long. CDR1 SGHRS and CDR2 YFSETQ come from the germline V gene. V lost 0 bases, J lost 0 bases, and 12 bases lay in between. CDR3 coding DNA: TGCGCCAGCAGCTTGGCCCCCGGGACACCTAACTATGGCTACACCTTC. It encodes CASSLAPGTPNYGYTF.

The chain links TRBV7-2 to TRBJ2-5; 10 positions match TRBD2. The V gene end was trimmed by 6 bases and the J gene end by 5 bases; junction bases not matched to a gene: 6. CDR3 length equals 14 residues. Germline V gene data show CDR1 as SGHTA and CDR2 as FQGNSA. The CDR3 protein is CASRRTSGPETQYF. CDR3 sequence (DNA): TGTGCCAGCAGGAGGACTAGCGGCCCGGAGACCCAGTACTTC. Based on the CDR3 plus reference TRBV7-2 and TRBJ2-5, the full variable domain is GAGVSQSPSNKVTEKGKDVELRCDPISGHTALYWYRQSLGQGLEFLIYFQGNSAPDKSGLPSDRFSAERTGGSVSTLTIQRTQQEDSAVYLCASRRTSGPETQYFGPGTRLLVL.

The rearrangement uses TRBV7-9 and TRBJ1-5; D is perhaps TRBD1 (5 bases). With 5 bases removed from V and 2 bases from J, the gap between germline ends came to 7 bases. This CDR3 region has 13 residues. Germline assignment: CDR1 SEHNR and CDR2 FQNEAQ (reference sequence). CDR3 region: CASSRQRNQPQHF. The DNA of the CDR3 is TGTGCCAGCAGCCGACAGCGCAATCAGCCCCAGCATTTT.

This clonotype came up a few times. CDR3 sequence: CSETWGTYNEQFF. DNA for the CDR3: TGCAGCGAGACTTGGGGGACTTACAATGAGCAGTTCTTC. V and J are TRBV29-1 and TRBJ2-1; weak D call: TRBD2 (6 bases). The CDR3 contains 13 residues. V lost 7 bases to trimming and J lost 4 bases, with 14 bases between them. The germline CDR1 and CDR2 sequences are SQVTM and ANQGSEA.

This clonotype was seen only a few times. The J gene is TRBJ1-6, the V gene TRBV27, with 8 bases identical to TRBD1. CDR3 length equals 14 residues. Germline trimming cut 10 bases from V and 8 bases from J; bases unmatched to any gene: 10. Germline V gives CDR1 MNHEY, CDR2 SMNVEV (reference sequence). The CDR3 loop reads CATGRGQEHSPLHF. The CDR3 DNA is TGTGCCACTGGCCGGGGACAGGAACATTCACCCCTCCACTTT.

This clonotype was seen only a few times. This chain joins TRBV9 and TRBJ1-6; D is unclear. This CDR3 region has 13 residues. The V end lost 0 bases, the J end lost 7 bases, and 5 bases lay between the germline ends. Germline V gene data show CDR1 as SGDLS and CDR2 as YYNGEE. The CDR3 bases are TGTGCCAGCAGCGTAGAGTTGAATTCACCCCTCCACTTT. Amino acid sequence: CASSVELNSPLHF.

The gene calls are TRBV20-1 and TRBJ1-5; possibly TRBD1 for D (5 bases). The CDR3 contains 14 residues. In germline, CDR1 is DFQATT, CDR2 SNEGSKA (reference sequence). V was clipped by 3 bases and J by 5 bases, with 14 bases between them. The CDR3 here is CSARTGTRDQPQHF. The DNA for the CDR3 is TGCAGTGCTAGGACCGGGACCCGCGATCAGCCCCAGCATTTT.

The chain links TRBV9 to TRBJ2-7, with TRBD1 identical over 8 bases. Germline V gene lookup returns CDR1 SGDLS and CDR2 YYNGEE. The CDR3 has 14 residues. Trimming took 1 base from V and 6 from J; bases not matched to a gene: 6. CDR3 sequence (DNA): TGTGCCAGCAGCGTACAGGGGGCGGTCGGCGAGCAGTACTTC. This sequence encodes CASSVQGAVGEQYF.

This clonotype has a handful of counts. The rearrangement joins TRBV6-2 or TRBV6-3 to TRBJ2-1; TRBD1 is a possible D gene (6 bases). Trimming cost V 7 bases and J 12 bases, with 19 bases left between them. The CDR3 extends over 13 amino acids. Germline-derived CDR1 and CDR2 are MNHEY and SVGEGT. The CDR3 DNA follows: TGTGCCAGCACCAGGGGCGCCCTTCCGTGGCAGTTCTTC. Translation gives CASTRGALPWQFF.

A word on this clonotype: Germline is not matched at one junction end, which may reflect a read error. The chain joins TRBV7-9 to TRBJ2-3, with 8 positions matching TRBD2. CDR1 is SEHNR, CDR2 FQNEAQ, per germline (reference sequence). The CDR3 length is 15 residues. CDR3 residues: CASGERGRNSDTRYF. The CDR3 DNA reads TGTGCCAGCGGGGAGCGGGGGCGCAACTCGGATACGCGGTATTTT.